Listed below are T cell receptor beta chains from one sample, sequenced in a study of cytomegalovirus exposure and HLA in healthy donors. Clones were sequenced by immunoSEQ multiplex PCR, and TCRdb holds only the in-frame ones, with some missing. The data hold 150,000 to 200,000 clones, with around 78% observed a single time. The material sequenced was PBMCs. The receptors come from a woman aged 25 to 39 in good health and CMV-seropositive. CDR3s include the opening cysteine and the closing phenylalanine or tryptophan. The order of the fields is J gene, V gene, D gene, clone size, CDR3 DNA, CDR3 protein. The D gene is left open where the match is weak. Size tells how often a clone was seen (once, few, many) or the class of an expanded clone, and some rows leave it out.

J: TRBJ2-2
V: TRBV7-2
D: TRBD2
size: .
DNA: TGTGCCAGCAGCCCCCTGACTAGCGGGAGAGGCGGGGAGCTGTTTTTT
CDR3: CASSPLTSGRGGELFF

J: TRBJ2-3
V: TRBV5-1
D: .
size: .
DNA: TGCGCCAGCAGCTCGAGCTTCGATACGCAGTATTTT
CDR3: CASSSSFDTQYF

J: TRBJ2-1
V: TRBV6-1
D: .
size: .
DNA: TGTGCCAGCAGTGAAGCGCAGGGAAGCTCCTACAATGAGCAGTTCTTC
CDR3: CASSEAQGSSYNEQFF

J: TRBJ1-2
V: TRBV2
D: .
size: .
DNA: TGTGCCAGCAGTGTTGTCGGGTACTATGGCTACACCTTC
CDR3: CASSVVGYYGYTF

J: TRBJ1-3
V: TRBV18
D: .
size: .
DNA: TGTGCCAGCTCATTCACAGGCTCGTTCTCTGGAAACACCATATATTTT
CDR3: CASSFTGSFSGNTIYF

J: TRBJ1-1
V: TRBV19
D: TRBD1
size: once
DNA: TGTGCCAGTAGTGGACAGGGTGGGACTGAAGCTTTCTTT
CDR3: CASSGQGGTEAFF

J: TRBJ1-1
V: TRBV29-1
D: .
size: .
DNA: TGCAGCGTTGTCGCGGAGAACACTGAAGCTTTCTTT
CDR3: CSVVAENTEAFF

J: TRBJ1-6
V: TRBV28
D: TRBD1
size: .
DNA: TGTGCCAGCAGTTTACCCCAGACAGGGAGTTCCTATAATTCACCCCTCCACTTT
CDR3: CASSLPQTGSSYNSPLHF

J: TRBJ2-3
V: TRBV10-1
D: TRBD1
size: once
DNA: TGCGCCAGCAGCAAGGACAGGGTAAGTGATACGCAGTATTTT
CDR3: CASSKDRVSDTQYF

J: TRBJ1-4
V: TRBV5-4
D: .
size: .
DNA: TGTGCCAGCAGCTTGGGTCCGGTTGCAACTAATGAAAAACTGTTTTTT
CDR3: CASSLGPVATNEKLFF

J: TRBJ1-5
V: TRBV12-5
D: .
size: few
DNA: TGTGCTAGTGGTCCGACGACAGGCAGAGGGCCGTATAGCAATCAGCCCCAGCATTTT
CDR3: CASGPTTGRGPYSNQPQHF

J: TRBJ1-1
V: TRBV30
D: TRBD1
size: once
DNA: TGTGCCTGGGGACAGGGCAGGAACACTGAAGCTTTCTTT
CDR3: CAWGQGRNTEAFF

J: TRBJ1-5
V: TRBV7-9
D: TRBD1
size: .
DNA: TGTGCCAGCAGTTGGACAGGGGACAATCAGCCCCAGCATTTT
CDR3: CASSWTGDNQPQHF

J: TRBJ1-6
V: TRBV15
D: .
size: .
DNA: TGTGCCACCAGCAGAGTACTCGGGTGGGGCAATTCACCCCTCCACTTT
CDR3: CATSRVLGWGNSPLHF

J: TRBJ2-1
V: TRBV6-6
D: .
size: .
DNA: TGTGCCAGCACCCCACCCGGGAATGAGCAGTTCTTC
CDR3: CASTPPGNEQFF

J: TRBJ2-7
V: TRBV27
D: .
size: .
DNA: TGTGCCAGCACCCCGGGAGTAAACTCCTACGAGCAGTACTTC
CDR3: CASTPGVNSYEQYF

J: TRBJ2-5
V: TRBV9
D: .
size: .
DNA: TGTGCCAGCAGCGCGGGGGGCCGAAGAGAAGAGACCCAGTACTTC
CDR3: CASSAGGRREETQYF

J: TRBJ2-1
V: TRBV19
D: .
size: .
DNA: TGTGCCAGTAGTCCAAGGGACTGGGACAATGAGCAGTTCTTC
CDR3: CASSPRDWDNEQFF

J: TRBJ1-1
V: TRBV11-3
D: .
size: .
DNA: TGTGCCAGCAGCTTAGTACATGATGAAGCTTTCTTT
CDR3: CASSLVHDEAFF

J: TRBJ1-1
V: TRBV7-6
D: .
size: few
DNA: TGTGCCAGCAGCTTAGAGCCGGGGTCTGAAGCTTTCTTT
CDR3: CASSLEPGSEAFF

J: TRBJ1-1
V: TRBV28
D: TRBD1
size: .
DNA: TGTGCCAGTATGGACAGGGGAAACCCAAACACTGAAGCTTTCTTT
CDR3: CASMDRGNPNTEAFF

J: TRBJ2-1
V: TRBV5-4
D: TRBD2
size: .
DNA: TGTGCCAGCAGCTTCCAGCTAGCGGGGGGTTTTGAGCAGTTCTTC
CDR3: CASSFQLAGGFEQFF

J: TRBJ2-7
V: TRBV30
D: .
size: .
DNA: TGTGCCTGGAGCGGCTACGAGCAGTACTTC
CDR3: CAWSGYEQYF

J: TRBJ1-1
V: TRBV5-4
D: .
size: .
DNA: TGTGCCAGCAGCTTGGGACAGGTGAACACTGAAGCTTTCTTT
CDR3: CASSLGQVNTEAFF

J: TRBJ2-7
V: TRBV5-6
D: .
size: .
DNA: TGTGCCAGCAGCTTGGGAGGCGGCACCTACGAGCAGTACTTC
CDR3: CASSLGGGTYEQYF

J: TRBJ1-5
V: TRBV19
D: .
size: .
DNA: TGTGCCAGTAGGGGGGGGTTGTCCCAGCATTTT
CDR3: CASRGGLSQHF

J: TRBJ2-7
V: TRBV6-6
D: TRBD1
size: .
DNA: TGTGCCAGCAGCTGGACAGGCCCGTCCAGCAACGAGCAGTACTTC
CDR3: CASSWTGPSSNEQYF

J: TRBJ2-1
V: TRBV11-2
D: TRBD2
size: .
DNA: TGTGCCAGCAGCTTAGAAGGGACTAGCGGCAATGAGCAGTTCTTC
CDR3: CASSLEGTSGNEQFF

J: TRBJ1-2
V: TRBV4-1
D: TRBD1
size: .
DNA: TGCGCCAGCAGCCAAGAGCCTCGAGGGAGGACAGGGCGGGATGGCTACACCTTC
CDR3: CASSQEPRGRTGRDGYTF

J: TRBJ1-4
V: TRBV28
D: TRBD1
size: .
DNA: TGTGCCAGCAGTTTCCAGGGGGCATTACAAGAAAAACTGTTTTTT
CDR3: CASSFQGALQEKLFF

J: TRBJ2-7
V: TRBV6-6
D: TRBD1
size: few
DNA: TGTGCCACCCTCTCCGGGACAGGGCCCTACGAGCAGTACTTC
CDR3: CATLSGTGPYEQYF

J: TRBJ2-5
V: TRBV15
D: .
size: .
DNA: TGTGCCACCATGAGAGGGTTGTTAGGTTTACAAGAGACCCAGTACTTC
CDR3: CATMRGLLGLQETQYF

J: TRBJ2-7
V: TRBV28
D: .
size: .
DNA: TGTGCCAGCAGCACTTATACAGACTACGAGCAGTACTTC
CDR3: CASSTYTDYEQYF

J: TRBJ1-2
V: TRBV29-1
D: .
size: .
DNA: TGCAGCGACGCGGGGGGCCTGAATGGCTACACCTTC
CDR3: CSDAGGLNGYTF

J: TRBJ2-7
V: TRBV19
D: .
size: once
DNA: TGTGCCAGTAGTACTGTTACAGGGTATCGACACGAGCAGTACTTC
CDR3: CASSTVTGYRHEQYF

J: TRBJ2-3
V: TRBV27
D: .
size: .
DNA: TGTGCCAGCAGTCCCCTCGGTCGGAGTAGCACAGATACGCAGTATTTT
CDR3: CASSPLGRSSTDTQYF

J: TRBJ2-5
V: TRBV5-1
D: TRBD2
size: .
DNA: TGCGCCAGCAGCTTGGCCGGAGCGAGCGGGAGGGAGACCCAGTACTTC
CDR3: CASSLAGASGRETQYF